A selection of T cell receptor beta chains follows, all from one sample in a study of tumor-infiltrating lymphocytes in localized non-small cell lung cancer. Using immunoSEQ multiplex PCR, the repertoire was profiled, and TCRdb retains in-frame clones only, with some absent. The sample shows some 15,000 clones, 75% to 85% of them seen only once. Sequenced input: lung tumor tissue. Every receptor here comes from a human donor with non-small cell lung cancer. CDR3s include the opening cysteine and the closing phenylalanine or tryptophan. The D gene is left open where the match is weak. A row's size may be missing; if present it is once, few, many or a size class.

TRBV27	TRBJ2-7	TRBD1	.	TGTGCCAGCAGTTTATACGGGACAGGGGGCGTCTACGAGCAGTACTTC	CASSLYGTGGVYEQYF
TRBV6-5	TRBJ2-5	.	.	TGTGCCAGCAGTAACCCTTTAGTGGAGACCCAGTACTTC	CASSNPLVETQYF
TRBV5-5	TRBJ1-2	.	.	TGTGCCAGCAGCTCCCATTGGGGGATTTTGACCTTC	CASSSHWGILTF
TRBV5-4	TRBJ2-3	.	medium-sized	TGTGCCAGCAGCTTGGACCTGTGGGATACGCAGTATTTT	CASSLDLWDTQYF
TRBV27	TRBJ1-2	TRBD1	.	TGTGCCAGCAGATCGCCGGGACAGGGCGACTATGGCTACACCTTC	CASRSPGQGDYGYTF
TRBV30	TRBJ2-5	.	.	TGTGCCTGGAGTGTCGTCTTCGGGACCCAGTACTTC	CAWSVVFGTQYF
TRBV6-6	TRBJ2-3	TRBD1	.	TGTGCCAGCATGGACAGGGGAACAGATACGCAGTATTTT	CASMDRGTDTQYF
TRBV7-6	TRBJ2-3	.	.	TGTGCCAGCAGCTTAAGGGGAGCGAGGTATCGTGAAACTAACACAGATACGCAGTATTTT	CASSLRGARYRETNTDTQYF
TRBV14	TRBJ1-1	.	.	TGTGCCAGCACCGGCAACATGAACACTGAAGCTTTCTTT	CASTGNMNTEAFF
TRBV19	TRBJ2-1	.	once	TGTGCCAGTAGGGAAAGTTACAATGAGCAGTTCTTC	CASRESYNEQFF
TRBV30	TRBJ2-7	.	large	TGTGCCTGGAGTGTACCAGCGAGTCAGCAGTACTTC	CAWSVPASQQYF
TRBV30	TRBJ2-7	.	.	TGTGCCTGGGGAAGAGGGTACGAGCAGTACTTC	CAWGRGYEQYF
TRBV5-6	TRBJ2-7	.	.	TGTGCCAGCAGCAGGAGGCAGTCCTACGAGCAGTACTTC	CASSRRQSYEQYF
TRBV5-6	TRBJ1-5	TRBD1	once	TGTGCCAGCAGCCATGGGACAGCGATAAATCAGCCCCAGCATTTT	CASSHGTAINQPQHF
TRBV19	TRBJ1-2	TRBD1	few	TGTGCCAGTAGGGATGACTTCGGACAGGTCTATGGCTACACCTTC	CASRDDFGQVYGYTF
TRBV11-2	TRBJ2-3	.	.	TGTGCCAGCAGTCAAGAATCAGATACGCAGTATTTT	CASSQESDTQYF
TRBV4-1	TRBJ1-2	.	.	TGCGCCAGCAGCGCCCGATCCGGAAGCTACACCTTC	CASSARSGSYTF
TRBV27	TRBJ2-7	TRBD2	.	TGTGCCAGCAGTTTTTGGGGGAGGGAATCCTACGAGCAGTACTTC	CASSFWGRESYEQYF
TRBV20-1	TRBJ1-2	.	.	TGCAGTGCTAGGGCCATCTATGGCTACACCTTC	CSARAIYGYTF
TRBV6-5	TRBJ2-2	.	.	TGTGCCAGCAGAACTGGACCGGACACCGGGGAGCTGTTTTTT	CASRTGPDTGELFF
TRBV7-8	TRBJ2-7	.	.	TGTGCCAGCAGCCCGAGACAGGAGGGCGAGCAGTACTTC	CASSPRQEGEQYF
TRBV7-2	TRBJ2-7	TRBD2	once	TGTGCCAGCAGCTTAGCTAGCGGGAGTATGTACGAGCAGTACTTC	CASSLASGSMYEQYF
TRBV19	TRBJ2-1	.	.	TGTGCCAGTAGTAAAGACTTCTACAATGAGCAGTTCTTC	CASSKDFYNEQFF
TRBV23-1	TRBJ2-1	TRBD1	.	TGCGCCAGCCGGCGGACAGGGCGGAGCGATGAGCAGTTCTTC	CASRRTGRSDEQFF
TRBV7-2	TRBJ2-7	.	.	TGTGCCAGCAGTTTTCGCTCTAACGCGCAGTACTTC	CASSFRSNAQYF
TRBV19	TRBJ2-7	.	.	TGTGCCAGTAGTAACAACGGACCCATCGAGCAGTACTTC	CASSNNGPIEQYF
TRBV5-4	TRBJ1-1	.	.	TGTGCCAGCAGCTTCGACGGAGACACTGAAGCTTTCTTT	CASSFDGDTEAFF
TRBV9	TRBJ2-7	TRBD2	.	TGTGCCAGCAGCGTTGGGCTAGCGGGAGAATACGAGCAGTACTTC	CASSVGLAGEYEQYF
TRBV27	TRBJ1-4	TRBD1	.	TGTGCCAGCGGCCGGACAGGGGGCACTAATGAAAAACTGTTTTTT	CASGRTGGTNEKLFF
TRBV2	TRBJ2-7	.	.	TGTGCCAGCAGCCGACATTACTACGAGCAGTACTTC	CASSRHYYEQYF
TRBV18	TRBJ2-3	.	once	TGTGCCAGCTCACTGTCACAGGGCACAGATACGCAGTATTTT	CASSLSQGTDTQYF
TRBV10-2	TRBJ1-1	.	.	TGCGCCAGCAGTGAGTCGAGGGGCTTTGGTGGGGGCACTGAAGCTTTCTTT	CASSESRGFGGGTEAFF
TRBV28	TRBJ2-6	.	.	TGTGCCAGCAGCTGGGGCATTCTGGGGGCCAACGTCCTGACTTTC	CASSWGILGANVLTF
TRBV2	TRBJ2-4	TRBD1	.	TGTGCCAGCAGTGAAGCTGGGACAGGAGAAAACATTCAGTACTTC	CASSEAGTGENIQYF
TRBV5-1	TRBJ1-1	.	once	TGCGCCAGCAGCTTATCCGAGCAAGTTTTCTTT	CASSLSEQVFF
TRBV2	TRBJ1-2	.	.	TGTGCCAGCATGGAAAGGACAATTAACTATGGCTACACCTTC	CASMERTINYGYTF
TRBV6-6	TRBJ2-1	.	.	TGTGCCAGCAGTTCCGACTGGGGGGAGAGGCACAATGAGCAGTTCTTC	CASSSDWGERHNEQFF
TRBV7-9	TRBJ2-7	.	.	TGTGCCAGCAGCTACGGTCGCTACGAGCAGTACTTC	CASSYGRYEQYF
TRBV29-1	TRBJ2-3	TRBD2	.	TGCGGCAGAGTCGGACTAGCGGGAGATGTTCCCCGCACAGATACGCAGTATTTT	CGRVGLAGDVPRTDTQYF
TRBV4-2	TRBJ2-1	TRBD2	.	TGTGCCAGCAGCCAGGATGAGACTAGCAGCTCCTACAATGAGCAGTTCTTC	CASSQDETSSSYNEQFF
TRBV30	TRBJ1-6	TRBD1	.	TGTGCCTGGAGTGTATGGGACAGGGATAATTCACCCCTCCACTTT	CAWSVWDRDNSPLHF
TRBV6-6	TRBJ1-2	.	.	TGTGCCAGCAGGAACGATGGCTACACCTTC	CASRNDGYTF
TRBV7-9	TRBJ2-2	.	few	TGTGCCAGCAGCCCCAGCACCGGGGAGCTGTTTTTT	CASSPSTGELFF
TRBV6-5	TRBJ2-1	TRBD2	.	TGTGCCAGCAGTTACGCGACTAGCGGGAGGCGTGGTGAGCAGTTCTTC	CASSYATSGRRGEQFF
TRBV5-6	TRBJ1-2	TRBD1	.	TGTGCCAGCAGCTTCGACAGGGCTGGCGGCTACACCTTC	CASSFDRAGGYTF
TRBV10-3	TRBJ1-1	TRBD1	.	TGTGCCATCAGCAACAGGGGCCCTCTGGCTTTCTTT	CAISNRGPLAFF
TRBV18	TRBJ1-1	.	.	TGTGCCAGCTCACCTCTTTTGGCATGGGGTGCCGCGAACACTGAAGCTTTCTTT	CASSPLLAWGAANTEAFF
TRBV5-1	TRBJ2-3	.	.	TGCGCCAGCGGACCGGGACTCGGCACAGATACGCAGTATTTT	CASGPGLGTDTQYF
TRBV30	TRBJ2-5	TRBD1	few	TGTGCCTGGGACAGGGGTCTCCAAGAGACCCAGTACTTC	CAWDRGLQETQYF
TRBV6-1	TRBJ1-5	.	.	TGTGCCAGCAGTCAGACAGGTTTTGGCCAGCCCCAGCATTTT	CASSQTGFGQPQHF